Listed below are T cell receptor beta chains from one sample, sequenced in a study of cytomegalovirus exposure and HLA in healthy donors. The data were produced by immunoSEQ multiplex PCR, yet TCRdb's version contains in-frame clones alone and is incomplete. The sample has fewer than 200,000 clones, 80% seen once. What was sequenced was PBMCs. The origin of the receptors is a man aged 30 to 45 in good health and CMV-seronegative. Both conserved end residues are part of each CDR3. Clone size is stated in some rows and not others, as once, few, many or a class when expanded.

size | V | CDR3
once | TRBV7-9 | CASSLHYRAGDRVTGYTF
once | TRBV19 | CASSRQTNYGYTF
- | TRBV7-2 | CASSLWAGGDLETQYF
- | TRBV6-6 | CASSGQGLSYGYTF
- | TRBV11-2 | CASSLGHAEDTQYF
- | TRBV2 | CASRAPGQGPNTEAFF
once | TRBV14 | CASSHTFRRETGELFF
- | TRBV23-1 | CASSHTRDRENEQFF
- | TRBV7-3 | CASSFRSGPSASLEAFF
- | TRBV6-5 | CASSWNRGPGHTIYF
once | TRBV28 | CASSSGQWGFF
- | TRBV7-2 | CASSLAWLADNEQFF
- | TRBV28 | CASSLQVISYEQYF
- | TRBV15 | CATSRDRQGDSPLHF
- | TRBV2 | CASSVWEEETQYF
- | TRBV5-6 | CASSAPDRAYSYEQYF
- | TRBV7-9 | CASSSRRDSHEAFF
few | TRBV18 | CASSLGTGNTGELFF
once | TRBV1 | CTSSHIQGLGEKLFF
- | TRBV6-5 | CASNPGNTGELFF
once | TRBV7-3 | CASSLAAGGTDTQYF
- | TRBV18 | CASSPLTGDYNEQFF
- | TRBV4-3 | CASSHSGGQSPLHF
- | TRBV28 | CASLIGAGKSYGYTF
- | TRBV4-3 | CASSQETSIDEQFF
- | TRBV29-1 | CSAGSGGVNYEQYF
- | TRBV7-3 | CASSKARGTDTQYF
- | TRBV4-3 | CASSPGTGGNQPQHF
- | TRBV19 | CATKGGGFNRHF
- | TRBV5-1 | CASSRGYGDAYEQYF
- | TRBV28 | CASSPDGEPFTDTQYF
- | TRBV19 | CASSSRADTQYF